This T cell receptor (beta chain) was identified in a study of monozygotic twins with inflammatory bowel disease. In the case of this clonotype: Its cognate antigen is unknown.

General study findings and limits: Distinguishing T cell subtypes was not possible. Lower TCRbeta diversity (inverse Simpson) was seen in IBD patients than in healthy co-twins.

Blood samples measuring approximately 2.4 ml were taken per donor. Through template switching, UMIs that included a 6-nucleotide sample barcode were added. Each CDR3 protein gets one entry in TCRdb, which reprocessed the 5' RACE reads and gives no DNA. This table holds around 97,000 distinct CDR3 sequences. The TCR was taken from a human donor with ulcerative colitis or Crohn's disease, or a healthy co-twin of an affected twin (not recorded which). Input material: blood.

The CDR3 loop reads CASSELAAPFTDTQYF. This sequence joins TRBV11-2 and TRBJ2-3; lacking DNA, the TRBD2 call made by TCRdb goes unchecked. Germline CDR1 reads SGHAT; CDR2 reads FQNNGV. The CDR3 consists of 16 residues.